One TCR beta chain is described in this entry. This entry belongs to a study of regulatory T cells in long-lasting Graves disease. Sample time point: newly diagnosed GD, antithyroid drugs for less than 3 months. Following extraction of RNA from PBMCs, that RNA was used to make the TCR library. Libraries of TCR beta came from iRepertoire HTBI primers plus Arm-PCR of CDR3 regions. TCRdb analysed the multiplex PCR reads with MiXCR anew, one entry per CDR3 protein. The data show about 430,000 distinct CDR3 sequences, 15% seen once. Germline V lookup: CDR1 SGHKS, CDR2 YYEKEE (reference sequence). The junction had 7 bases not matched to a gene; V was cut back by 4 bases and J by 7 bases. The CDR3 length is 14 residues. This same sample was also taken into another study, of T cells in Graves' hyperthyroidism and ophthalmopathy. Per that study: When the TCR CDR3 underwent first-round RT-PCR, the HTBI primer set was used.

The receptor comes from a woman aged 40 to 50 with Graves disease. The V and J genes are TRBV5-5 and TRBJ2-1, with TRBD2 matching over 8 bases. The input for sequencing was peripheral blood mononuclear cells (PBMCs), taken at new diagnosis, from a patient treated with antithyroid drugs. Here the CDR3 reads CASSAGLVVNEQFF. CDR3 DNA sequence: TGTGCCAGCAGCGCGGGACTAGTCGTTAATGAGCAGTTCTTC.